The clone carrying this T cell receptor beta chain was observed at least ten times. V was clipped by 3 bases and J by 5 bases, with 8 bases between them. CDR1 KGHSH and CDR2 LQKENI come from the germline V gene. This CDR3 spans 12 amino acids. The data derive from a study of CDR3 diversity in severe acne. MiXCR, applied by TCRdb to the PCR reads, yields one record per CDR3 protein. The sample contains 79,000 or so distinct CDR3 sequences, about 53% of which appear only once. The receptor was isolated from a male donor with severe acne vulgaris. The sample taken for sequencing was blood. This rearrangement joins TRBV18 to TRBJ2-7; D gene unclear. The CDR3 region has the DNA TGTGCCAGCTCACCCTCTCTGAACGAGCAGTACTTC. Amino acid sequence: CASSPSLNEQYF.